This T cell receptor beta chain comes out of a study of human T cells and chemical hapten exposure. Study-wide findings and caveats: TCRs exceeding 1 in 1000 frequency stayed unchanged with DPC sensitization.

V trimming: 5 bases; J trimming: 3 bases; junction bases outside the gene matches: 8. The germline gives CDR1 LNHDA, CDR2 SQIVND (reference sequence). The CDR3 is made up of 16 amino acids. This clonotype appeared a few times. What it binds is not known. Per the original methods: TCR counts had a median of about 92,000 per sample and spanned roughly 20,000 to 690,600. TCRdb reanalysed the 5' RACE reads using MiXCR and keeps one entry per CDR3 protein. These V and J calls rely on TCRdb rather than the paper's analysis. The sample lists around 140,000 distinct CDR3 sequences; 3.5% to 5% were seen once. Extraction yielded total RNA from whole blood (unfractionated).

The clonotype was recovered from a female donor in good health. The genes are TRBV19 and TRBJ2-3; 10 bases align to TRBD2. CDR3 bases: TGTGCCAGTAGTTTCTCTAGCGGGGGTTGGACAGATACGCAGTATTTT. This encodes CASSFSSGGWTDTQYF.